This entry lists 3 T cell receptor beta chains sequenced from one sample in a study of blood T cells in healthy people across ages. Then a second PCR, running roughly 6 to 11 cycles, was carried out with a sample-barcoded 5' primer and a J-beta primer mix. TCRdb redid the calling of the 5' RACE reads with MiXCR, one entry per CDR3 protein. The sample lists 600,000 to 800,000 distinct CDR3 sequences; over 20% were seen once. The specimen sequenced was blood. All receptors come from a man in his 70s in good health.

The sample holds a few counts of this clonotype. The chain uses TRBV6-1 and TRBJ2-7, with 12 bases fitting TRBD1. CDR1 MNHNS and CDR2 SASEGT come from the germline V gene. The J segment lost 0 bases and the V segment lost 6 bases, leaving 6 bases of the junction unmatched. CDR3 size: 16 residues. CDR3 amino acids: CASSPGTGGYSYEQYF. The DNA for the CDR3 is TGTGCCAGCAGCCCCGGGACAGGGGGCTACTCCTACGAGCAGTACTTC.

CDR3 nucleotide sequence: TGTGCCAGCAGCTTGGAGGACTACCATTACAATGAGCAGTTCTTC. Amino acids: CASSLEDYHYNEQFF. This chain uses TRBV5-5 with TRBJ2-1, with D tentatively TRBD2 (6 bases). Trimming removed 0 bases from V and 4 bases from J, with 11 bases in between. The V gene's germline CDR1 is SGHKS and CDR2 YYEKEE (reference sequence). The CDR3 runs to 15 residues.

The chain has TRBV10-3 and TRBJ1-4; 8 bases align to TRBD1. Per germline, CDR1 ENHRY and CDR2 SYGVKD. This CDR3 is 15 amino acids long. V was clipped by 4 bases and J by 6 bases; unmatched bases: 7. This chain's CDR3 is CAISAGTGRDEKLFF. The CDR3 coding sequence is TGTGCCATCAGTGCAGGGACAGGCCGAGATGAAAAACTGTTTTTT.